This TCR beta chain was sequenced for a study of breast tumors, draining lymph nodes, adjacent tissues. One entry per CDR3 protein results from TCRdb running MiXCR on the multiplex PCR reads. Among fewer than 300,000 distinct CDR3 sequences listed, approximately 29% were seen once. There are many counts of this clonotype. Its antigen remains unidentified. Breast cancer patients provided tissue from their axillary draining lymph nodes. Overall study results and limits: Tumor TCR diversity was below lymph nodes but above nontumor tissue. That most tumor T cells come from lymph nodes remained unproven. Findings are consistent with lymph node origin and intratumoral expansion of most tumor T cells. Tumor and nontumor repertoires were significantly more similar in luminal-like than in basal-like breast cancer.

The sample consisted of axillary lymph node tissue. This TCR was sampled from a female donor with breast cancer. Some clones in this sample may be carry-over from other donors' samples.

The CDR3 DNA is TGTGCCAGCAGAGGAGGACAGGGGGGACTAGATACGCAGTATTTT. Translation gives CASRGGQGGLDTQYF. The gene calls are TRBV12-3 or TRBV12-4 and TRBJ2-3; 10 bases are a match to TRBD1. The CDR3 contains 15 residues. V lost 6 bases, J lost 5 bases, and 8 bases stayed unmatched.